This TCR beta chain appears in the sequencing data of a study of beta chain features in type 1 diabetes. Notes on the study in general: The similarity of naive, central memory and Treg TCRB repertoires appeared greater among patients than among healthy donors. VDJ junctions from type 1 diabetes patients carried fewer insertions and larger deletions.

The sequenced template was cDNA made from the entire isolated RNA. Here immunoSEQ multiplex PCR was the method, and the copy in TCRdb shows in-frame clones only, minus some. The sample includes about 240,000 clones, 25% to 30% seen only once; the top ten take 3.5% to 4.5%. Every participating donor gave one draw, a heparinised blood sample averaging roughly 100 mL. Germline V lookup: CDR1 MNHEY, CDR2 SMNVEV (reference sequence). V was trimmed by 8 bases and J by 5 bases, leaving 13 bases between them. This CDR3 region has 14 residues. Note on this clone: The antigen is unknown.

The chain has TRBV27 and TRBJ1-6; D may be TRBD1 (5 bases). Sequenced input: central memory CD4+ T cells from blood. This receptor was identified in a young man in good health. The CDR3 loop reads CASWTLGDNSPLHF. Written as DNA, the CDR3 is TGTGCCAGCTGGACCTTAGGGGATAATTCACCCCTCCACTTT.